This TCR beta chain was captured in a study of regulatory T cells in long-lasting Graves disease. Time point defined: newly diagnosed GD, antithyroid drugs for less than 3 months. Generation of the TCR library employed RNA extracted from PBMCs. Trimming removed 3 bases from V and 6 bases from J, with 18 bases in between. Germline V gene lookup returns CDR1 MNHNS and CDR2 SASEGT. The length of the CDR3 is 16 residues. This clonotype was seen ten or more times. TCR beta libraries were built with iRepertoire HTBI primers and Arm-PCR of CDR3 regions. TCRdb independently ran MiXCR on the multiplex PCR reads; one entry per CDR3 protein. The sample lists about 220,000 distinct CDR3 sequences, approximately 18% occurring once. These same data were also listed under a study on T cells in Graves' hyperthyroidism and ophthalmopathy. That source reports: Diagnosis of hyperthyroidism was new in patients aged 18 to 65, and its duration was under 2 months.

The receptor was derived from a woman in her twenties or thirties with Graves disease. Here the sequenced sample was peripheral blood mononuclear cells (PBMCs), taken at new diagnosis, from a patient treated with antithyroid drugs. This rearrangement joins TRBV6-1 to TRBJ2-1, with D perhaps given as TRBD1 or TRBD2 (5 bases each). For the CDR3, the DNA is TGTGCCAGCAGTGACCCGGGTGGGGCGGGTGTCAATGAGCAGTTCTTC. Translation gives CASSDPGGAGVNEQFF.